This TCR beta chain was profiled in a study of prognosis after radiotherapy for stage I lung cancer. Whole-study context: Individuals with stage I non-small cell lung cancer joined the cohort between early 2018 and early 2019.

Turning to this clonotype: Antigen: not known.

Genomic DNA was the source, and TCR beta CDR3 was amplified from it by two-round multiplex PCR. Round-one PCR had primers specific to each TRBV and TRBJ gene. One entry per CDR3 protein results from TCRdb running MiXCR on the multiplex PCR reads. This sample carries over 12,000 distinct CDR3 sequences, around 56% of them seen once, and the ten largest clones take about 28%. This CDR3 has 13 amino acids. The germline V gene has CDR1 GTSNPN and CDR2 SVGIG (reference sequence). V lost 3 bases, J lost 10 bases, and 15 bases lay in between. The study, taken as a whole, reports: Where distant metastases developed, patients had lower Shannon entropy after stereotactic body radiation therapy. Differential TRBV and TRBJ gene usage was reported between patients with metastases and patients without them.

The specimen comprised PBMCs, sampled before or after stereotactic body radiation therapy (not recorded which). The origin of this receptor is a donor aged 50 or older with non-small cell lung cancer. The rearrangement joins TRBV30 to TRBJ1-4, with D possibly matching TRBD1 (6 bases). CDR3 sequence (DNA): TGTGCCTGGAGCTCGGGACATGGGGGAAAACTGTTTTTT. The encoded protein is CAWSSGHGGKLFF. Looking up the rest from reference TRBV30 and TRBJ1-4 gives the full variable domain: SQTIHQWPATLVQPVGSPLSLECTVEGTSNPNLYWYRQAAGRGLQLLFYSVGIGQISSEVPQNLSASRPQDRQFILSSKKLLLSDSGFYLCAWSSGHGGKLFFGSGTQLSVL.